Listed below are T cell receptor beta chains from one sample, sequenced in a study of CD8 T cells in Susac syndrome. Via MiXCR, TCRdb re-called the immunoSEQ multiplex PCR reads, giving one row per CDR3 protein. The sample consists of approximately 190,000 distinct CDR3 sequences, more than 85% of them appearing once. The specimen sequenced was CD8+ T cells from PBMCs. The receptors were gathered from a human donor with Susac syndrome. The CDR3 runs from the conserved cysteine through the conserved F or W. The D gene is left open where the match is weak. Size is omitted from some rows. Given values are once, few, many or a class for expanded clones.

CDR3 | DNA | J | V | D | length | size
CASSQGSDGNEQFF | TGCGCCAGCAGCCAAGGATCCGATGGTAATGAGCAGTTCTTC | TRBJ2-1 | TRBV4-1 | NA | 14 | NA
CSVEPGSSYNEQFF | TGCAGCGTTGAACCAGGGAGCTCCTACAATGAGCAGTTCTTC | TRBJ2-1 | TRBV29-1 | NA | 14 | NA
CSVAGEARGTDTQYF | TGCAGTGTCGCGGGAGAGGCTAGGGGCACAGATACGCAGTATTTT | TRBJ2-3 | TRBV20-1 | TRBD2 | 15 | NA
CSVEDFSGGSYEQYF | TGCAGCGTTGAAGATTTTTCGGGCGGCTCCTACGAGCAGTACTTC | TRBJ2-7 | TRBV29-1 | NA | 15 | NA
CATSRGATNEKLFF | TGTGCCACCAGCAGAGGTGCAACTAATGAAAAACTGTTTTTT | TRBJ1-4 | TRBV15 | NA | 14 | NA
CASSSMRREIYEQYF | TGTGCCAGCAGCAGTATGCGGCGGGAGATCTACGAGCAGTACTTC | TRBJ2-7 | TRBV7-9 | TRBD2 | 15 | NA
CAISSSREANTEAFF | TGTGCCATCAGCTCGAGTCGTGAAGCAAACACTGAAGCTTTCTTT | TRBJ1-1 | TRBV10-3 | NA | 15 | NA
CASSHREGTQYF | TGTGCCAGCAGCCACCGAGAAGGGACCCAGTACTTC | TRBJ2-5 | TRBV3-1 | NA | 12 | once
CATSRDSETSPYEQYF | TGTGCCACCAGCAGAGATAGTGAGACTTCACCCTACGAGCAGTACTTC | TRBJ2-7 | TRBV15 | NA | 16 | NA
CSARRDSQTNYGYTF | TGCAGTGCTAGGCGGGACAGTCAGACAAACTATGGCTACACCTTC | TRBJ1-2 | TRBV20-1 | TRBD1 | 15 | NA
CATSDGVNNEQFF | TGTGCCACCAGTGATGGGGTTAACAATGAGCAGTTCTTC | TRBJ2-1 | TRBV24-1 | NA | 13 | NA
CASSLALGLNEQFF | TGTGCCAGCAGCTTGGCACTAGGCCTGAATGAGCAGTTCTTC | TRBJ2-1 | TRBV5-4 | NA | 14 | NA
CASSLREGEWNEQFF | TGTGCCAGCAGTTTACGGGAAGGTGAGTGGAATGAGCAGTTCTTC | TRBJ2-1 | TRBV12-3/TRBV12-4 | NA | 15 | NA
CACSQSHGEKLFF | TGTGCCTGCTCGCAGTCTCATGGGGAAAAACTGTTTTTT | TRBJ1-4 | TRBV30 | NA | 13 | NA
CASSYSGTGHSPLHF | TGTGCCAGCAGTTACTCCGGGACAGGGCATTCACCCCTCCACTTT | TRBJ1-6 | TRBV6-2/TRBV6-3 | TRBD1 | 15 | NA
CASQGVSSYEQYF | TGTGCCTCACAGGGGGTTAGCTCCTACGAGCAGTACTTC | TRBJ2-7 | TRBV7-9 | TRBD1 | 13 | NA
CATSRDRGSNQPQHF | TGTGCCACCAGCAGAGATCGGGGTAGCAATCAGCCCCAGCATTTT | TRBJ1-5 | TRBV15 | NA | 15 | NA
CASSYGTGGFRAFF | TGTGCCAGCAGCTACGGGACAGGGGGCTTTAGAGCTTTCTTT | TRBJ1-1 | TRBV28 | TRBD1 | 14 | NA
CASSLGGAQSPLHF | TGTGCCAGCAGCTTGGGGGGGGCTCAATCACCCCTCCACTTT | TRBJ1-6 | TRBV5-4 | NA | 14 | NA
CASTLTGSNQPQHF | TGTGCCAGCACCTTAACAGGGAGCAATCAGCCCCAGCATTTT | TRBJ1-5 | TRBV28 | NA | 14 | NA
CASSEGDGGVYGYTF | TGTGCCAGCAGTGAAGGGGACGGTGGAGTCTATGGCTACACCTTC | TRBJ1-2 | TRBV2 | NA | 15 | NA
CSARALAGGRVGNEQFF | TGCAGTGCTAGAGCACTAGCGGGAGGGCGTGTCGGCAATGAGCAGTTCTTC | TRBJ2-1 | TRBV20-1 | TRBD2 | 17 | NA
CAWSSGGGGYEQYF | TGTGCCTGGAGTTCAGGGGGCGGTGGGTACGAGCAGTACTTC | TRBJ2-7 | TRBV30 | TRBD1 | 14 | NA
CASKRGTGVHEQYF | TGTGCCAGTAAAAGGGGGACAGGGGTCCACGAGCAGTACTTC | TRBJ2-7 | TRBV19 | TRBD1 | 14 | NA
CASSLSGGNNEQFF | TGTGCCAGCAGTCTGAGCGGGGGTAACAATGAGCAGTTCTTC | TRBJ2-1 | TRBV7-3 | TRBD2 | 14 | once
CASSLQGGYGYTF | TGTGCCAGCAGCTTGCAGGGGGGCTATGGCTACACCTTC | TRBJ1-2 | TRBV5-8 | TRBD1 | 13 | few
CASSSGQQQGGREKLFF | TGTGCCAGCAGCTCGGGACAACAACAGGGAGGAAGAGAAAAACTGTTTTTT | TRBJ1-4 | TRBV13 | NA | 17 | once
CASSLTGGKTGELFF | TGTGCCAGCAGTTTAACAGGGGGAAAAACCGGGGAGCTGTTTTTT | TRBJ2-2 | TRBV28 | TRBD1 | 15 | NA
CASSDREEQFF | TGTGCCAGCAGTGACAGGGAGGAGCAGTTCTTC | TRBJ2-1 | TRBV6-2/TRBV6-3 | TRBD1 | 11 | NA
CASSTGLADEQYF | TGTGCCAGCAGCACGGGACTAGCGGACGAGCAGTACTTC | TRBJ2-7 | TRBV9 | TRBD2 | 13 | NA
CASHSGANVLTF | TGTGCCAGCCACTCTGGGGCCAACGTCCTGACTTTC | TRBJ2-6 | TRBV6-5 | NA | 12 | NA
CASSSQGDSYNEQFF | TGTGCCAGCAGCTCCCAGGGAGATTCCTACAATGAGCAGTTCTTC | TRBJ2-1 | TRBV5-5 | NA | 15 | NA
CASQTGRGNYGYTF | TGTGCCAGCCAGACGGGCCGTGGGAACTATGGCTACACCTTC | TRBJ1-2 | TRBV13 | NA | 14 | once
CAWSLTGGNQPQHF | TGTGCCTGGAGTCTCACAGGGGGCAATCAGCCCCAGCATTTT | TRBJ1-5 | TRBV30 | TRBD1 | 14 | NA
CASSHGDATYEQYF | TGTGCCAGCAGCCACGGGGACGCCACCTACGAGCAGTACTTC | TRBJ2-7 | TRBV6-2/TRBV6-3 | NA | 14 | NA
CASSNRGREQFF | TGTGCCAGCTCAAACAGGGGGCGAGAGCAGTTCTTC | TRBJ2-1 | TRBV18 | TRBD1 | 12 | NA
CASGSPLAGGEQYF | TGTGCCAGCGGCTCCCCCCTAGCGGGGGGTGAGCAGTACTTC | TRBJ2-7 | TRBV27 | TRBD2 | 14 | NA
CASSYFGTSGPTGELFF | TGTGCCAGCAGTTACTTTGGGACTAGCGGACCCACCGGGGAGCTGTTTTTT | TRBJ2-2 | TRBV6-5 | TRBD2 | 17 | NA
CASSHLHSSYNEQFF | TGCGCCAGCAGCCACCTACACTCCTCCTACAATGAGCAGTTCTTC | TRBJ2-1 | TRBV4-1 | NA | 15 | NA
CASSQDRLAGVADTQYF | TGTGCCAGCAGCCAAGATAGGCTAGCGGGAGTCGCAGATACGCAGTATTTT | TRBJ2-3 | TRBV3-1 | TRBD2 | 17 | NA